This T cell receptor (beta chain) was documented in a study of cytomegalovirus exposure and HLA in healthy donors. Notes on the study in general: Roughly uniform depth of sequencing across donors was assumed in presence/absence analyses.

PCR was performed using 60 Vbeta and 13 Jbeta primers. The assay was immunoSEQ multiplex PCR, and TCRdb's table has in-frame clones only and misses some. The data show 150,000 to 200,000 clones, approximately 79% seen once. As to this clone: What it recognizes is unknown.

Sequencing input: PBMCs. This receptor was obtained from a woman aged 45-65 years in good health and CMV-seropositive.

The CDR3, as DNA: TGTGCCAGCAGTAACCCAGGGGAAAAACTGTTTTTT. Amino acid sequence: CASSNPGEKLFF. The genes are TRBV27 and TRBJ1-4, with D tentatively TRBD1 (5 bases). Germline V gene sequence: CDR1 MNHEY, CDR2 SMNVEV (reference sequence). V was pared by 5 bases and J by 8 bases, with 9 bases between. The CDR3 has 12 residues.